A selection of T cell receptor beta chains follows, all from one sample in a study of spatial heterogeneity in lung cancer. TCRdb re-analysed the 5' RACE reads in MiXCR, keeping a single row per CDR3 protein. The table includes roughly 5,300 distinct CDR3 sequences, approximately 8.4% detected once. Sample: lung tumor tissue, taken at surgery. These TCRs come from a female donor with early-stage non-small cell lung cancer. CDR3s include the opening cysteine and the closing phenylalanine or tryptophan. A D gene is named only where the DNA matches it firmly. The size entry is marked missing in some rows and otherwise reads once, few, many or a size class.

D,V,size,J,CDR3,DNA
.,TRBV6-5,many,TRBJ1-2,CASGRGPSYGYTF,TGTGCCAGCGGGCGGGGGCCTAGCTATGGCTACACCTTC
.,TRBV30,medium-sized,TRBJ1-2,CAWSVGYGYTF,TGTGCCTGGAGTGTAGGCTATGGCTACACCTTC
TRBD2,TRBV14,.,TRBJ2-5,CASSRRGVQETQYF,TGTGCCAGCAGCCGGCGGGGGGTCCAAGAGACCCAGTACTTC
.,TRBV6-1,medium-sized,TRBJ2-2,CASSAQDANTGELFF,TGTGCCAGCAGTGCCCAGGACGCGAACACCGGGGAGCTGTTTTTT
.,TRBV7-6,many,TRBJ2-1,CASSLAVSNEQFF,TGTGCCAGCAGCTTAGCAGTCAGCAATGAGCAGTTCTTC
TRBD2,TRBV6-2/TRBV6-3,medium-sized,TRBJ2-1,CASSSNLGLAGNEQFF,TGTGCCAGCAGTTCGAACCTAGGACTAGCGGGCAATGAGCAGTTCTTC
.,TRBV7-2,.,TRBJ1-5,CASSLGQSQPQHF,TGTGCCAGCAGCTTAGGACAGTCCCAGCCCCAGCATTTT
.,TRBV20-1,many,TRBJ1-4,CSATDNEKLFF,TGCAGTGCTACCGATAATGAAAAACTGTTTTTT
.,TRBV28,medium-sized,TRBJ1-4,CASTRRSTNEKLFF,TGTGCCAGCACCAGGAGGTCAACTAATGAAAAACTGTTTTTT
TRBD1,TRBV12-3/TRBV12-4,medium-sized,TRBJ2-1,CASSSTQGASSYNEQFF,TGTGCCAGCAGTTCCACACAGGGGGCAAGCTCCTACAATGAGCAGTTCTTC
.,TRBV28,medium-sized,TRBJ1-1,CASSSAGVYTEAFF,TGTGCCAGCAGTTCCGCAGGGGTCTACACTGAAGCTTTCTTT
.,TRBV12-3/TRBV12-4,many,TRBJ2-7,CASSLEPGTYEQYF,TGTGCCAGCAGTTTGGAGCCCGGAACCTACGAGCAGTACTTC
TRBD2,TRBV12-3/TRBV12-4,medium-sized,TRBJ2-1,CASFYSGGANEQFF,TGTGCCAGCTTTTATAGCGGGGGGGCCAATGAGCAGTTCTTC
TRBD2,TRBV2,medium-sized,TRBJ2-5,CAGGGLAGVGETQYF,TGTGCCGGGGGAGGGCTAGCGGGAGTTGGAGAGACCCAGTACTTC
.,TRBV6-4,medium-sized,TRBJ2-2,CASSRDWAGELFF,TGTGCCAGCAGTCGGGATTGGGCCGGGGAGCTGTTTTTT
.,TRBV3-1,.,TRBJ2-1,CASSLGKNEQFF,TGTGCCAGCAGCCTGGGGAAAAATGAGCAGTTCTTC
TRBD2,TRBV20-1,many,TRBJ2-1,CSASLAGGFQNEQFF,TGCAGTGCTAGCCTAGCGGGGGGGTTTCAGAATGAGCAGTTCTTC
.,TRBV20-1,medium-sized,TRBJ1-6,CSARDLQGTYNSPLHF,TGCAGTGCTAGAGATCTTCAGGGGACTTATAATTCACCCCTCCACTTT
.,TRBV6-6,many,TRBJ2-1,CAISRGAGVVQFF,TGTGCCATCTCACGAGGGGCAGGCGTGGTACAGTTCTTC
.,TRBV5-4,many,TRBJ2-1,CASSRDRSSYNEQFF,TGTGCCAGCAGTCGCGACAGAAGCTCCTACAATGAGCAGTTCTTC
.,TRBV6-5,many,TRBJ1-2,CASSRRGTGGTYGYTF,TGTGCCAGCAGTCGCAGAGGGACGGGGGGTACCTATGGCTACACCTTC
.,TRBV28,many,TRBJ2-5,CASSLSPRGWQETQYF,TGTGCCAGCAGTTTATCCCCCCGGGGTTGGCAAGAGACCCAGTACTTC
.,TRBV13,few,TRBJ2-1,CASSTARRGNNEQFF,TGTGCCAGCAGCACTGCCCGCCGGGGGAACAATGAGCAGTTCTTC
.,TRBV7-2,many,TRBJ1-1,CASSLVAGRSGTEAFF,TGTGCCAGCAGCTTAGTTGCAGGGAGGTCGGGCACTGAAGCTTTCTTT
.,TRBV7-3,many,TRBJ2-3,CASSPPSSDTQYF,TGTGCCAGCAGCCCCCCGAGCTCAGATACGCAGTATTTT